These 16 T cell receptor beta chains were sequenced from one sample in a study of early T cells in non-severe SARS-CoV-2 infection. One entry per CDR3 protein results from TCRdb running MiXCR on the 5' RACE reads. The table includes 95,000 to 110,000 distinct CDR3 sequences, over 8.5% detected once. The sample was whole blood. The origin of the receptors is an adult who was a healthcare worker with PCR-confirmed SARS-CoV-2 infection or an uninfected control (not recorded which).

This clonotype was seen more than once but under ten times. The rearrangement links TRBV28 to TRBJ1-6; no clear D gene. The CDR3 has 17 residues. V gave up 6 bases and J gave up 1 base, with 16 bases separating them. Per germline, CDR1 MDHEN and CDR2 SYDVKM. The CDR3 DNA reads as TGTGCCAGCAGACACCCGACCACCGCGTCCTATAATTCACCCCTCCACTTT. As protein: CASRHPTTASYNSPLHF.

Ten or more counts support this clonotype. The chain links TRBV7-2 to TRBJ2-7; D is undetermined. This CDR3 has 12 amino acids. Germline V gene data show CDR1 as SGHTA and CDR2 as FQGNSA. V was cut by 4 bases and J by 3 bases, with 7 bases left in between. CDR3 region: CASSWVGYEQYF. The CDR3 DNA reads TGTGCCAGCAGCTGGGTGGGCTACGAGCAGTACTTC.

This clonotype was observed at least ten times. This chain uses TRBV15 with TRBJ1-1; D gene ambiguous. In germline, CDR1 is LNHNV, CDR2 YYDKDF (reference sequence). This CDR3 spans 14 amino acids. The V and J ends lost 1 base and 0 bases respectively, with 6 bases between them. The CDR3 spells CATSRVEVNTEAFF. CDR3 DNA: TGTGCCACCAGCAGAGTTGAGGTGAACACTGAAGCTTTCTTT. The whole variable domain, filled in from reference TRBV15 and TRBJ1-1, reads DAMVIQNPRYQVTQFGKPVTLSCSQTLNHNVMYWYQQKSSQAPKLLFHYYDKDFNNEADTPDNFQSRRPNTSFCFLDIRSPGLGDTAMYLCATSRVEVNTEAFFGQGTRLTVV.

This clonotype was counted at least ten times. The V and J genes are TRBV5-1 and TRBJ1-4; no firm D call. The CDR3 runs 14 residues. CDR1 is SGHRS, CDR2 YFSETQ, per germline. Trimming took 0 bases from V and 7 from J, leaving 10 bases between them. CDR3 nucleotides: TGCGCCAGCAGCTTGGAAGGGTTATCTGAAAAACTGTTTTTT. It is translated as CASSLEGLSEKLFF.

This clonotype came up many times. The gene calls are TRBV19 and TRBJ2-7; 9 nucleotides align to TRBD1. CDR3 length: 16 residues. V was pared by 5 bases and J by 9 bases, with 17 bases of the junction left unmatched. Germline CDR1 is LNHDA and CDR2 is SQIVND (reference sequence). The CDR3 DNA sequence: TGTGCCAGTAGTCCTCGTCGCGGACAGGGGCCTCTCGGGCAGTACTTC. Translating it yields CASSPRRGQGPLGQYF. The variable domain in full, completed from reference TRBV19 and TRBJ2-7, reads DGGITQSPKYLFRKEGQNVTLSCEQNLNHDAMYWYRQDPGQGLRLIYYSQIVNDFQKGDIAEGYSVSREKKESFPLTVTSAQKNPTAFYLCASSPRRGQGPLGQYFGPGTRLTVT.

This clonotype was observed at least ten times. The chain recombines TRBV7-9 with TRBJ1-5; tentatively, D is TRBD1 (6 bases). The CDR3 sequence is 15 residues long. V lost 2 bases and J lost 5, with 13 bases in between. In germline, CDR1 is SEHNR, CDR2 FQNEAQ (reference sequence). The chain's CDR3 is CASSLSGDAYQPQHF. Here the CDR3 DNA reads TGTGCCAGCAGCTTATCAGGGGATGCGTATCAGCCCCAGCATTTT.

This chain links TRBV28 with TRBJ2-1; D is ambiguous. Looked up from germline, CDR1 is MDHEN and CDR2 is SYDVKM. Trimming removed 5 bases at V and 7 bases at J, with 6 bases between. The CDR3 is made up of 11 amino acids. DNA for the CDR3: TGTGCCAGCAGTACCAAAAATGAGCAGTTCTTC. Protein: CASSTKNEQFF.

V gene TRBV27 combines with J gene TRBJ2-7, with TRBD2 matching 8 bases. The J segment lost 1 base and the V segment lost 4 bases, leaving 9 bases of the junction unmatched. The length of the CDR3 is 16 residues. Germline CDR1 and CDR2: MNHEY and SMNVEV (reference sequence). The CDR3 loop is CASSSLISGRSYEQYF. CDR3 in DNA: TGTGCCAGCAGTTCCCTTATAAGCGGGAGATCCTACGAGCAGTACTTC.

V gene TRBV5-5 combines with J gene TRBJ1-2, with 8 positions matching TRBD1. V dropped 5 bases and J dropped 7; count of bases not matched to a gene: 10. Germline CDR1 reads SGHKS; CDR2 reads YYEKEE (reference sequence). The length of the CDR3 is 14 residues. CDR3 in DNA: TGTGCCAGCAGGCGAGGACAGGGCTTTGGTGGCTACACCTTC. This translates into CASRRGQGFGGYTF.

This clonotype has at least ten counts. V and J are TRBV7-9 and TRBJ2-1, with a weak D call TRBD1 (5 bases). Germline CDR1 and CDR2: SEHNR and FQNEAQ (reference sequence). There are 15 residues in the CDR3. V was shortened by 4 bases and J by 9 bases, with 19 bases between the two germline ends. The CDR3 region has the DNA TGTGCCAGCAGCTCGACAGCCCCCCGTCTGAGTGAGCAGTTCTTC. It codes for CASSSTAPRLSEQFF. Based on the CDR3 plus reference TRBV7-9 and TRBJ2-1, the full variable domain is DTGVSQNPRHKITKRGQNVTFRCDPISEHNRLYWYRQTLGQGPEFLTYFQNEAQLEKSRLLSDRFSAERPKGSFSTLEIQRTEQGDSAMYLCASSSTAPRLSEQFFGPGTRLTVL.

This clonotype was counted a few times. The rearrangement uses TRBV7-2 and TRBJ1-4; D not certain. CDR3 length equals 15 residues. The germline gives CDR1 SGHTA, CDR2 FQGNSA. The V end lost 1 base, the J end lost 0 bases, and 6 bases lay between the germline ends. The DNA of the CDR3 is TGTGCCAGCAGCTTAGGAATTGCAACTAATGAAAAACTGTTTTTT. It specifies CASSLGIATNEKLFF.

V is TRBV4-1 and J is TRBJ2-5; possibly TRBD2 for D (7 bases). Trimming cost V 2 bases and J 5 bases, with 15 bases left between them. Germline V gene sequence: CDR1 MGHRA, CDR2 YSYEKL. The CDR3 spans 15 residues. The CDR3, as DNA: TGCGCCAGCAGCCAAAAAGGGGGGGCGAGGGAGACCCAGTACTTC. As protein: CASSQKGGARETQYF.

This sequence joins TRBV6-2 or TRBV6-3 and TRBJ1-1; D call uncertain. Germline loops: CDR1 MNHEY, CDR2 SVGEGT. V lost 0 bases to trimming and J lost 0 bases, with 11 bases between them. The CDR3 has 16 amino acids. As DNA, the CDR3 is TGTGCCAGCAGTTACTCGAGGTCAGATCTGAACACTGAAGCTTTCTTT. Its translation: CASSYSRSDLNTEAFF.

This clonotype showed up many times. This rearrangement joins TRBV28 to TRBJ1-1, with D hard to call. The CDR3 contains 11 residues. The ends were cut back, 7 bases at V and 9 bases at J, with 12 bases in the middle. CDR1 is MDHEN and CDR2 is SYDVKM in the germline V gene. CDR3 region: CASMRETKAFF. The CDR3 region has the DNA TGTGCCAGCATGAGAGAGACTAAAGCTTTCTTT.

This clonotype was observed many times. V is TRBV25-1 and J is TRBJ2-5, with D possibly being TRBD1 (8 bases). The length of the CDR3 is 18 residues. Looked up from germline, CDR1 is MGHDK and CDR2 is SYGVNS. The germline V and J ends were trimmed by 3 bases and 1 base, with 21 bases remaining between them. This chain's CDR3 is CASSEDLTGEGPQETQYF. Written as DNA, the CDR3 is TGTGCCAGCAGTGAGGACTTGACAGGGGAGGGTCCCCAAGAGACCCAGTACTTC.

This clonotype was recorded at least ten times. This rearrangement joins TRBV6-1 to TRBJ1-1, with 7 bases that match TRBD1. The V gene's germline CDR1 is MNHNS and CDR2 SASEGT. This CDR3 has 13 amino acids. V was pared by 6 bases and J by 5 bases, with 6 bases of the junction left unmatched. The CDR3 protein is CASSSTGRTEAFF. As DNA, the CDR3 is TGTGCCAGCAGCTCGACAGGGCGGACTGAAGCTTTCTTT.